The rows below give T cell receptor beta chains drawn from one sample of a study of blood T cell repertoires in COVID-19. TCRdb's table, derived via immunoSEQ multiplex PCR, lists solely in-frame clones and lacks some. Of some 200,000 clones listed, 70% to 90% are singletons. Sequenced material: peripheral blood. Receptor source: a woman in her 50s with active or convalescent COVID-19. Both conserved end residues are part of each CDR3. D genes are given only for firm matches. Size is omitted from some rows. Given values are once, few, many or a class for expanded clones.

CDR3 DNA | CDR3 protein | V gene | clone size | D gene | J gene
TGTGCCAGTAGTATTGGAGGGCGATACGAGCAGTACTTC | CASSIGGRYEQYF | TRBV19 | . | . | TRBJ2-7
TGTGCCAGCAGCCAAAAGCAGGGGGTAAGAGCTTTCTTT | CASSQKQGVRAFF | TRBV14 | . | TRBD1 | TRBJ1-1
TGTGCCAGCAGTTACGCACCTAGGACAGCTTTGAACACTGAAGCTTTCTTT | CASSYAPRTALNTEAFF | TRBV6-2/TRBV6-3 | few | . | TRBJ1-1
TGTGCCAGTAGTATAGTGGGACAGGGTGGCCAGCCCCAGCATTTT | CASSIVGQGGQPQHF | TRBV19 | . | TRBD1 | TRBJ1-5
TGCGCCAGCAGCCAAGGGAGAGGCCAGCCCCAGCATTTT | CASSQGRGQPQHF | TRBV4-1 | many | . | TRBJ1-5
TGTGCTAGTGGTTTGGCAATGGGCGCTACCTACGAGCAGTACTTC | CASGLAMGATYEQYF | TRBV12-5 | . | . | TRBJ2-7
TGTGCCAGCAGTGCCGACGCGGGGTACACAGATACGCAGTATTTT | CASSADAGYTDTQYF | TRBV25-1 | . | . | TRBJ2-3
TGTGCCAGCAGCTTAGATTGGACTTCCTCCTACAATGAGCAGTTCTTC | CASSLDWTSSYNEQFF | TRBV7-2 | . | . | TRBJ2-1
TGTGCCAGCAGCTTTGGTCGGACTAGCGGGCGGAGCTCCTACAATGAGCAGTTCTTC | CASSFGRTSGRSSYNEQFF | TRBV5-4 | . | TRBD2 | TRBJ2-1
TGTGCCAGCAGCTTGGGCGGGGGGTGGAATACTGAAGCTTTCTTT | CASSLGGGWNTEAFF | TRBV5-5 | . | . | TRBJ1-1
TGTGCCACCTACAGGGTTAATGGCTACACCTTC | CATYRVNGYTF | TRBV6-6 | . | . | TRBJ1-2
TGTGCCAGCTCACCAAACGACAGAAAAGCTTTCTTT | CASSPNDRKAFF | TRBV18 | . | . | TRBJ1-1
TGTGCCAGTAGTAACCGGGGGGGACTGGCAGATACGCAGTATTTT | CASSNRGGLADTQYF | TRBV19 | . | TRBD2 | TRBJ2-3
TGTGCCACCGCTCTAGGGGGCTCTGGAAACACCATATATTTT | CATALGGSGNTIYF | TRBV15 | once | . | TRBJ1-3
TGTGCCAGCAGCTTAGATCCGGGGCTAGCGGGAGGGCCGGGTGAGCAGTTCTTC | CASSLDPGLAGGPGEQFF | TRBV11-2 | . | TRBD2 | TRBJ2-1
TGCGCCAGCAGCGGGACAGCCTCTGGAAACACCATATATTTT | CASSGTASGNTIYF | TRBV10-1 | . | TRBD1 | TRBJ1-3
TGTGCCAGCAGTGTTGTTGCAGGGGGCAATCAGCCCCAGCATTTT | CASSVVAGGNQPQHF | TRBV2 | . | . | TRBJ1-5
TGTGCCAGCAGCTTCCCTTACGGGGGGGGCACTGAAGCTTTCTTT | CASSFPYGGGTEAFF | TRBV7-6 | . | . | TRBJ1-1
TGTGCCAGCAGTCAATGGGGGGTACCCGGGGAGCTGTTTTTT | CASSQWGVPGELFF | TRBV27 | few | . | TRBJ2-2
TGTGCCAGCCCGCCCCGGACTAGCGGTGATAGCTCCTACGAGCAGTACTTC | CASPPRTSGDSSYEQYF | TRBV28 | . | TRBD2 | TRBJ2-7
TGTGCCAGCAGCCCAAGGACTAGCGGAGACCATGAGCAGTTCTTC | CASSPRTSGDHEQFF | TRBV5-5 | . | TRBD2 | TRBJ2-1
TGTGCCATCAGTGAGTCGAGGCGGGAGGTATGGGAGACCCAGTACTTC | CAISESRREVWETQYF | TRBV10-3 | few | TRBD2 | TRBJ2-5
TGTGCCAGCAGCTTAAAGCAGGGGGCGAACACTGAAGCTTTCTTT | CASSLKQGANTEAFF | TRBV11-1 | . | TRBD1 | TRBJ1-1
TGTGCCAGTAGTCCAGGGTATCGAGAGCAGTTCTTC | CASSPGYREQFF | TRBV19 | . | . | TRBJ2-1
TGTGCCAGTAGTAAGACAGGGGGCAGAGAGAACACTGAAGCTTTCTTT | CASSKTGGRENTEAFF | TRBV19 | . | TRBD1 | TRBJ1-1
TGTGCCAGCTCGGGACACGCAAATTCACCCCTCCACTTT | CASSGHANSPLHF | TRBV25-1 | . | . | TRBJ1-6
TGTGCCATCGGAGTGGTAGGTCAGCCCCAGCATTTT | CAIGVVGQPQHF | TRBV28 | . | . | TRBJ1-5
TGTGCCAGCAGGCCCCTAGCGGGAGGGCCTCGCAATGAGCAGTTCTTC | CASRPLAGGPRNEQFF | TRBV2 | once | TRBD2 | TRBJ2-1
TGCGCCAGCAGTCTTGGGGCTAGCGGGGGGACGGCAGATACGCAGTATTTT | CASSLGASGGTADTQYF | TRBV10-1 | . | TRBD2 | TRBJ2-3
TGTGCCAGCAGTTTCGGTAACCTGGAGGGAAGCTATGGCTACACCTTC | CASSFGNLEGSYGYTF | TRBV28 | . | . | TRBJ1-2
TGTGCCAGCAGTCCGCGGACTAGCGGGTTGATCGGGGAGCTGTTTTTT | CASSPRTSGLIGELFF | TRBV6-2/TRBV6-3 | . | TRBD2 | TRBJ2-2
TGCGCCAGCAGTGAGTCACCGGGGTCGAGTGGCTACACCTTC | CASSESPGSSGYTF | TRBV10-1 | once | . | TRBJ1-2
TGTGCCAGCAGCCAAGACCTAAGCGGAGGGGTTTACAATGAGCAGTTCTTC | CASSQDLSGGVYNEQFF | TRBV4-2 | . | . | TRBJ2-1
TGTGCCAGCAGTGAAGGGGGGCTAATCAATCAGCCCCAGCATTTT | CASSEGGLINQPQHF | TRBV6-1 | . | . | TRBJ1-5
TGTGCCAGCAGAAGTCAGGCCGCAAGGGCTTTCTTT | CASRSQAARAFF | TRBV2 | . | . | TRBJ1-1
TGTGCCAGCAGTCTAGCCATGAGCATTGGGGAGCTGTTTTTT | CASSLAMSIGELFF | TRBV11-2 | few | . | TRBJ2-2
TGTGCCAGCAGTCCATGGGGGACAGGGGATGAAAAACTGTTTTTT | CASSPWGTGDEKLFF | TRBV27 | . | TRBD1 | TRBJ1-4
TGTGCCACCAGTGATGTGGACAGCAACTATGGCTACACCTTC | CATSDVDSNYGYTF | TRBV24-1 | once | . | TRBJ1-2
TGTGCCAGCAGTACAAGGGGTGATACGCAGTATTTT | CASSTRGDTQYF | TRBV2 | . | . | TRBJ2-3
TGTGCCAGTAGCACCGATCGCGCCTCTGGAAACACCATATATTTT | CASSTDRASGNTIYF | TRBV19 | once | . | TRBJ1-3
TGTGCCAGCAGTTTATCCTGGACAGGGGAGTATGGCTACACCTTC | CASSLSWTGEYGYTF | TRBV28 | . | TRBD1 | TRBJ1-2
TGTGCCAGCACTGGGGGGGTCTATAATTCACCCCTCCACTTT | CASTGGVYNSPLHF | TRBV6-5 | once | . | TRBJ1-6
TGTGCCAGCTCCTCCGGGACAGGAAATGAAAAACTGTTTTTT | CASSSGTGNEKLFF | TRBV18 | . | TRBD1 | TRBJ1-4